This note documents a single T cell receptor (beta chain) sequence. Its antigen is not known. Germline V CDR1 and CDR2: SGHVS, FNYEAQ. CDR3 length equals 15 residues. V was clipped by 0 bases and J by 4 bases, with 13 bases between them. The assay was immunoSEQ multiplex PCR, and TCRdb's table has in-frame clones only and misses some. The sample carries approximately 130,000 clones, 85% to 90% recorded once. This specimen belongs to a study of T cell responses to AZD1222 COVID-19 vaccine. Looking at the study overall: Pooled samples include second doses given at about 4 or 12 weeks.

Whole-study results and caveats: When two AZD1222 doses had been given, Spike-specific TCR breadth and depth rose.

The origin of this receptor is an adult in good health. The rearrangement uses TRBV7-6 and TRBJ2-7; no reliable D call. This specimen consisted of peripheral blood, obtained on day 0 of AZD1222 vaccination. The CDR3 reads CASSLAQGVRYEQYF. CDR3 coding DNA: TGTGCCAGCAGCTTAGCGCAAGGAGTCCGGTACGAGCAGTACTTC.